The 31 T cell receptor beta chains reported below all come from one sample, sequenced in a study of T cell changes during pregnancy in multiple sclerosis. Using immunoSEQ multiplex PCR, the repertoire was profiled, and TCRdb retains in-frame clones only, with some absent. The table includes about 94,000 clones, approximately 94% detected once. Sample: peripheral blood, taken in the third trimester of pregnancy. These receptors all come from a female donor with multiple sclerosis, enrolled in a pregnancy study.

This clone was detected only once. J is TRBJ2-7 and V is TRBV6-5; TRBD1 aligns across 8 bases. Germline V lookup: CDR1 MNHEY, CDR2 SVGAGI. The CDR3 covers 16 residues. V lost 0 bases to trimming and J lost 6 bases; unmatched junction nucleotides: 10. As DNA, the CDR3 is TGTGCCAGCAGTTACTCGCAGACAGGGGTTCCCCTCGAGCAGTACTTC. Translation gives CASSYSQTGVPLEQYF.

As DNA, the CDR3 is TGTGCCAGCAGCGTACGGGCGGGAGGCTACACAGATACGCAGTATTTT. Amino acid sequence: CASSVRAGGYTDTQYF. This chain joins TRBV9 and TRBJ2-3; 8 bases map to TRBD2. Germline V gene data show CDR1 as SGDLS and CDR2 as YYNGEE. Unmatched junction bases numbered 6, after V lost 1 base and J lost 2 bases. The CDR3 has 16 amino acids. Using reference TRBV9 and TRBJ2-3 for the parts outside the CDR3, the full variable domain is DSGVTQTPKHLITATGQRVTLRCSPRSGDLSVYWYQQSLDQGLQFLIQYYNGEERAKGNILERFSAQQFPDLHSELNLSSLELGDSALYFCASSVRAGGYTDTQYFGPGTRLTVL.

The chain carries TRBV2 and TRBJ2-3; a weak D match, TRBD1 (6 bases). Germline assignment: CDR1 SNHLY and CDR2 FYNNEI. V was pared by 7 bases and J by 3 bases, with 8 bases between. This CDR3 spans 12 amino acids. CDR3 region: CASKRGTDTQYF. The CDR3 region has the DNA TGTGCCAGCAAAAGGGGGACAGATACGCAGTATTTT. The entire variable domain, with the rest obtained from reference TRBV2 and TRBJ2-3, is as follows: EPEVTQTPSHQVTQMGQEVILRCVPISNHLYFYWYRQILGQKVEFLVSFYNNEISEKSEIFDDQFSVERPDGSNFTLKIRSTKLEDSAMYFCASKRGTDTQYFGPGTRLTVL.

The V gene is TRBV18, the J gene TRBJ1-2; D may be TRBD1 (5 bases). Trimming pared 0 bases from V and 7 bases from J, leaving 12 bases between. Germline CDR1 reads KGHSH; CDR2 reads LQKENI. CDR3 length: 14 amino acids. The CDR3 is CASSPPGGTAGYTF. CDR3 sequence (DNA): TGTGCCAGCTCACCACCTGGCGGGACGGCTGGCTACACCTTC.

This rearrangement joins TRBV4-1 to TRBJ1-5; the D is unclear. Germline values: CDR1 MGHRA, CDR2 YSYEKL. CDR3 length equals 16 residues. The V end was cut by 1 base, the J end by 0 bases, with 10 bases between. The CDR3 DNA reads TGCGCCAGCAGCCAAGGTGACGGGAATAGCAATCAGCCCCAGCATTTT. Translation gives CASSQGDGNSNQPQHF.

CDR3 loop: CASSADRGYEQYF. Written as DNA, the CDR3 is TGTGCCAGCTCGGCGGACAGGGGCTACGAGCAGTACTTC. The chain couples TRBV18 to TRBJ2-7; 9 bases agree with TRBD1. Looked up from germline, CDR1 is KGHSH and CDR2 is LQKENI. The J segment lost 3 bases and the V segment lost 6 bases, leaving 3 bases of the junction unmatched. CDR3 size: 13 residues.

The V gene is TRBV19, the J gene TRBJ1-5; D not resolved. With 6 bases removed from V and 0 bases from J, the gap between germline ends came to 12 bases. CDR1 is LNHDA and CDR2 is SQIVND in the germline V gene (reference sequence). The CDR3 loop spans 15 amino acids. CDR3 region: CASRFGLNSNQPQHF. In DNA form, the CDR3 reads TGTGCCAGTAGGTTCGGACTAAATAGCAATCAGCCCCAGCATTTT.

This rearrangement joins TRBV6-1 to TRBJ2-7, with a possible D match to TRBD1 (5 bases). The CDR3 sequence is 15 residues long. Between the trimmed V and J ends, which lost 6 bases and 1 base, there was a span of 16 bases. Germline loops: CDR1 MNHNS, CDR2 SASEGT. CDR3 sequence: CASRSTFRQSYEQYF. The DNA for the CDR3 is TGTGCCAGCAGATCAACCTTCAGACAGTCCTACGAGCAGTACTTC.

This clone came up a few times. The rearrangement links TRBV30 to TRBJ2-2; D gene uncertain. The CDR3 runs to 12 residues. The V gene lost 3 bases and the J gene lost 2 bases, with 4 bases spanning the gap. Germline values: CDR1 GTSNPN, CDR2 SVGIG (reference sequence). The DNA of the CDR3 is TGTGCCTGGAGCTACAACACCGGGGAGCTGTTTTTT. Its translation is CAWSYNTGELFF. Full variable domain (outside the CDR3, taken from reference TRBV30 and TRBJ2-2): SQTIHQWPATLVQPVGSPLSLECTVEGTSNPNLYWYRQAAGRGLQLLFYSVGIGQISSEVPQNLSASRPQDRQFILSSKKLLLSDSGFYLCAWSYNTGELFFGEGSRLTVL.

The rearrangement links TRBV28 to TRBJ1-1, with a weak D call TRBD1 (6 bases). Germline CDR1 and CDR2: MDHEN and SYDVKM. This CDR3 contains 13 residues. V lost 2 bases and J 6 bases, leaving 10 bases between the germline ends. The DNA for the CDR3 is TGTGCCAGCAGTTTAGAGGCAGGGGCTGAAGCTTTCTTT. Translating it yields CASSLEAGAEAFF.

This rearrangement joins TRBV18 to TRBJ2-7; 9 nucleotides line up with TRBD2. This CDR3 has 14 residues. The V gene's germline CDR1 is KGHSH and CDR2 LQKENI. V shed 3 bases, J shed 2 bases, and the junction held 2 bases outside the gene matches. CDR3 in amino acids: CASSPSGSPYEQYF. CDR3 DNA sequence: TGTGCCAGCTCACCTAGCGGGAGCCCCTACGAGCAGTACTTC.

This chain joins TRBV15 and TRBJ1-5; no definite D call. This CDR3 region has 15 residues. Germline V lookup: CDR1 LNHNV, CDR2 YYDKDF (reference sequence). V lost 6 bases, J lost 4 bases, and 16 bases lay in between. Here the CDR3 DNA reads TGTGCCACCAGTCTTAGTAGGACTAATAATCAGCCCCAGCATTTT. Protein product: CATSLSRTNNQPQHF.

The genes are TRBV27 and TRBJ2-2, with D possibly being TRBD1 (6 bases). Germline V gene sequence: CDR1 MNHEY, CDR2 SMNVEV (reference sequence). Trimming left V 5 bases short and J 0 bases short, with 7 bases between. The CDR3 consists of 14 residues. The CDR3, as DNA: TGTGCCAGCAGTAGACAGGCGAACACCGGGGAGCTGTTTTTT. It translates to CASSRQANTGELFF.

The chain is built from TRBV6-5 and TRBJ2-7, with a possible D match to TRBD2 (6 bases). V lost 8 bases, J lost 2 bases, and 13 bases lay in between. The germline V gene has CDR1 MNHEY and CDR2 SVGAGI. The CDR3 has 13 residues. The CDR3 sequence: CASRKGLPYEQYF. CDR3 nucleotide sequence: TGTGCCAGCCGGAAGGGACTGCCCTACGAGCAGTACTTC.

CDR3 DNA: TGTGCCAGCACGGCCTCCGACAGGGTGGACGAGCAGTACTTC. It specifies CASTASDRVDEQYF. The rearrangement links TRBV7-9 to TRBJ2-7, with TRBD1 identical over 7 bases. The junction had 11 bases not matched to a gene; V was cut back by 7 bases and J by 5 bases. Germline V CDR1 and CDR2: SEHNR, FQNEAQ (reference sequence). The CDR3 contains 14 residues.

The chain has TRBV30 and TRBJ2-1; TRBD2 matches at 7 bases. The trim removed 3 bases at V and 2 bases at J, leaving 10 bases unmatched. The CDR3 extends over 16 amino acids. Germline loops: CDR1 GTSNPN, CDR2 SVGIG (reference sequence). CDR3 in amino acids: CAWRRIREAPYNEQFF. The CDR3, as DNA: TGTGCCTGGAGACGAATACGGGAGGCCCCCTACAATGAGCAGTTCTTC.

The J gene is TRBJ2-7, the V gene TRBV11-1; D is possibly TRBD1 (6 bases). From germline, CDR1 is SGHAT and CDR2 FQDESV (reference sequence). The CDR3 extends over 13 amino acids. Trimming shortened V by 0 bases and J by 4 bases, and 7 bases separated the two germline ends. This chain's CDR3 is CASSLARGYEQYF. The CDR3 DNA reads as TGTGCCAGCAGCTTAGCCAGGGGTTACGAGCAGTACTTC.

V and J are TRBV19 and TRBJ2-6; D gene uncertain. The CDR3 covers 15 residues. Trimming pared 6 bases from V and 1 base from J, leaving 10 bases between. Germline CDR1 reads LNHDA; CDR2 reads SQIVND (reference sequence). In DNA form, the CDR3 reads TGTGCCAGTAGCCTTAGCCTTTCTGGGGCCAACGTCCTGACTTTC. It codes for CASSLSLSGANVLTF.

For the CDR3, the DNA is TGTGCCAGCAGTCACACCTGGGGGGAGACTGAAGCTTTCTTT. Translation: CASSHTWGETEAFF. The chain is built from TRBV27 and TRBJ1-1; TRBD1 is a possible D gene (5 bases). V gave up 5 bases and J gave up 5 bases, with 15 bases separating them. Germline values: CDR1 MNHEY, CDR2 SMNVEV (reference sequence). The CDR3 sequence is 14 residues long.

The chain combines TRBV28 with TRBJ1-5; possibly TRBD1 for D (6 bases). The CDR3 has 16 amino acids. CDR1 and CDR2 from the germline V gene are MDHEN and SYDVKM. V lost 5 bases and J lost 4, with 18 bases in between. CDR3 sequence: CASSLPEGHRNQPQHF. For the CDR3, the DNA is TGTGCCAGCAGTCTACCTGAGGGACACAGAAATCAGCCCCAGCATTTT. The variable domain in full, completed from reference TRBV28 and TRBJ1-5, reads DVKVTQSSRYLVKRTGEKVFLECVQDMDHENMFWYRQDPGLGLRLIYFSYDVKMKEKGDIPEGYSVSREKKERFSLILESASTNQTSMYLCASSLPEGHRNQPQHFGDGTRLSIL.

The rearrangement links TRBV5-1 to TRBJ2-1; 7 bases align to TRBD2. The CDR3 extends over 16 amino acids. V was clipped by 0 bases and J by 4 bases; unmatched bases: 7. Per the germline V gene, CDR1 is SGHRS and CDR2 is YFSETQ. DNA for the CDR3: TGCGCCAGCAGCTTGGACGGCGGGGGATTATACAATGAGCAGTTCTTC. Translation: CASSLDGGGLYNEQFF.

The chain has TRBV10-3 and TRBJ2-1, with D unresolved. The CDR3 length is 12 residues. Germline-derived CDR1 and CDR2 are ENHRY and SYGVKD. Deletions cut 0 bases from V and 9 bases from J, with 6 bases between. The DNA for the CDR3 is TGTGCCATCAGTGAGTCGTGGCTTGAGCAGTTCTTC. Translation: CAISESWLEQFF.

V usage is TRBV4-3 and J usage is TRBJ1-2; D is uncertain. Per the germline V gene, CDR1 is LGHNA and CDR2 is YSLEER. The CDR3 is 13 amino acids. The V gene lost 0 bases and the J gene lost 4 bases, with 6 bases spanning the gap. CDR3 residues: CASSQDASYGYTF. The CDR3 DNA is TGCGCCAGCAGCCAAGACGCCAGCTATGGCTACACCTTC.

J is TRBJ2-2 and V is TRBV14; maybe TRBD2 (6 bases). V lost 1 base to trimming and J lost 5 bases, with 14 bases between them. Germline CDR1 and CDR2: SGHDN and FVKESK. This CDR3 is built from 16 residues. In DNA form, the CDR3 reads TGTGCCAGCAGCCAAGCCGGGACTGTTCTAACCGGGGAGCTGTTTTTT. Encoded protein: CASSQAGTVLTGELFF.

The rearrangement links TRBV7-6 to TRBJ2-1; D is perhaps TRBD1 (6 bases). V lost 5 bases, J lost 5 bases, and 16 bases lay in between. CDR1 and CDR2 from the germline V gene are SGHVS and FNYEAQ. The CDR3 runs to 15 residues. CDR3 region: CASSAVTRTDNEQFF. The CDR3 DNA reads as TGTGCCAGCAGCGCTGTGACCCGGACAGACAATGAGCAGTTCTTC.

The gene calls are TRBV5-1 and TRBJ2-7, with D possibly being TRBD1 (6 bases). CDR1 is SGHRS, CDR2 YFSETQ, per germline. V gave up 1 base and J gave up 0 bases, with 11 bases separating them. This CDR3 spans 15 amino acids. This CDR3 is CASSLTGKASYEQYF. CDR3 coding DNA: TGCGCCAGCAGCTTGACAGGGAAGGCCTCCTACGAGCAGTACTTC.

The chain couples TRBV4-1 to TRBJ1-6, with D possibly TRBD1 on 5 matching bases. CDR1 and CDR2 from the germline V gene are MGHRA and YSYEKL. CDR3 length: 19 amino acids. Trimming left V 0 bases short and J 0 bases short, with 15 bases between. CDR3 sequence: CASSQEGGGLSSYNSPLHF. DNA for the CDR3: TGCGCCAGCAGCCAAGAGGGGGGTGGCCTAAGCTCCTATAATTCACCCCTCCACTTT.

V usage is TRBV9 and J usage is TRBJ2-1, with a possible D match to TRBD2 (5 bases). Trimming left V 4 bases short and J 4 bases short, with 15 bases between. The CDR3 totals 15 residues. Looked up from germline, CDR1 is SGDLS and CDR2 is YYNGEE. Here the CDR3 DNA reads TGTGCCAGCAGCATTAGCGCGGTGCAGTACAATGAGCAGTTCTTC. Translated, it gives CASSISAVQYNEQFF.

The gene calls are TRBV19 and TRBJ2-7; no reliable D call. The ends were cut back, 6 bases at V and 3 bases at J, with 12 bases in the middle. The CDR3 length is 13 residues. Germline V gene data show CDR1 as LNHDA and CDR2 as SQIVND (reference sequence). DNA for the CDR3: TGTGCCAGTAGCCCCCCAGGCGACTACGAGCAGTACTTC. This translates into CASSPPGDYEQYF.

The chain employs TRBV18 and TRBJ2-3; 10 bases fit TRBD1. With 3 bases clipped from V and 1 base from J, the junction kept 1 base outside the gene matches. The CDR3 has 15 residues. CDR1 KGHSH and CDR2 LQKENI come from the germline V gene. In nucleotides, the CDR3 is TGTGCCAGCTCACCCGGACAGGGGGGCACAGATACGCAGTATTTT. It yields the protein CASSPGQGGTDTQYF.

This chain links TRBV25-1 with TRBJ2-7, with 7 bases identical to TRBD2. CDR3 length: 15 amino acids. The J segment lost 4 bases and the V segment lost 2 bases, leaving 8 bases of the junction unmatched. From germline, CDR1 is MGHDK and CDR2 SYGVNS. The chain's CDR3 is CASSEGPAGRYEQYF. The CDR3, as DNA: TGTGCCAGCAGTGAAGGTCCAGCGGGGAGGTACGAGCAGTACTTC.